The 22 T cell receptor beta chains listed next were all sequenced from one sample in a study of OX40 agonist ivuxolimab in advanced cancers. The protocol was immunoSEQ multiplex PCR, while the TCRdb copy is restricted to in-frame clones and leaves out a portion. The sample gives 57,000 or so clones, over 80% of which show up once; approximately 4.5% is in the top ten. Sequencing was performed on CD4+ or CD8+ T cells sorted from blood, taken in a trial of the OX40 agonist ivuxolimab. The receptors stem from an adult with an advanced solid tumor such as melanoma, head and neck, liver or kidney cancer.

This sequence joins TRBV28 and TRBJ1-2; TRBD1 might be the D (5 bases). CDR3 length: 12 amino acids. The V and J ends lost 7 bases and 4 bases respectively, with 10 bases between them. Germline-derived CDR1 and CDR2 are MDHEN and SYDVKM. CDR3 region: CASTGTLYGYTF. In DNA form, the CDR3 reads TGTGCCAGCACCGGGACTCTCTATGGCTACACCTTC.

This clone was seen a few times. The V and J genes are TRBV14 and TRBJ1-4; tentatively, D is TRBD1 (5 bases). Germline values: CDR1 SGHDN, CDR2 FVKESK. Trimming left V 3 bases short and J 14 bases short, with 25 bases between. This CDR3 comprises 16 residues. CDR3 residues: CASSQGTGTDMKVLFF. Written as DNA, the CDR3 is TGTGCCAGCAGCCAGGGGACCGGGACTGACATGAAAGTGCTGTTTTTT.

This clone was observed once. V is TRBV27 and J is TRBJ1-1; D gene ambiguous. V was shortened by 2 bases and J by 1 base, with 11 bases between the two germline ends. CDR1 is MNHEY and CDR2 is SMNVEV in the germline V gene (reference sequence). The CDR3 is made up of 15 amino acids. CDR3 protein: CASSLTQTRNTEAFF. In DNA form, the CDR3 reads TGTGCCAGCAGTTTAACACAGACTAGGAACACTGAAGCTTTCTTT.

This chain joins TRBV28 and TRBJ1-2; possible D gene TRBD1, 5 bases. CDR1 MDHEN and CDR2 SYDVKM come from the germline V gene. Trimming left V 10 bases short and J 3 bases short, with 15 bases between. This CDR3 spans 13 amino acids. The CDR3 loop is CAIRGAVDYGYTF. Written as DNA, the CDR3 is TGTGCCATCCGTGGGGCGGTAGACTATGGCTACACCTTC.

The chain combines TRBV18 with TRBJ2-3, with 9 bases lining up with TRBD2. Germline-derived CDR1 and CDR2 are KGHSH and LQKENI. The CDR3 length is 16 residues. Trimming took 0 bases from V and 4 from J; bases not matched to a gene: 5. The CDR3 is CASSPPGLAYPDTQYF. The CDR3 region has the DNA TGTGCCAGCTCACCACCAGGACTAGCGTACCCAGATACGCAGTATTTT.

This chain connects TRBV10-3 to TRBJ1-6, with 7 bases matching TRBD1. The CDR3 loop spans 17 amino acids. Losses at the gene ends were 3 bases for V and 7 bases for J; bases not matched to a gene: 12. Germline V gene data show CDR1 as ENHRY and CDR2 as SYGVKD. CDR3 sequence reads: CAISETRQGTLNSPLHF. The CDR3 nucleotides read TGTGCCATCAGTGAAACGCGACAGGGAACGTTGAATTCACCCCTCCACTTT.

The chain links TRBV28 to TRBJ1-6; TRBD1 matches 10 bases. CDR1 and CDR2 from the germline V gene are MDHEN and SYDVKM. V lost 5 bases, J lost 9 bases, and 7 bases stayed unmatched. The CDR3 covers 15 residues. The DNA of the CDR3 is TGTGCCAGCAGTGATCCCGGGACAGGGGTTTCACCCCTCCACTTT. It translates to CASSDPGTGVSPLHF.

The rearrangement links TRBV28 to TRBJ1-6; D remains ambiguous. Trimming removed 5 bases from V and 7 bases from J, with 15 bases in between. Germline lookup yields CDR1 MDHEN and CDR2 SYDVKM. The CDR3 totals 15 residues. The CDR3 sequence: CASSPPSASNSPLHF. The DNA of the CDR3 is TGTGCCAGCAGTCCCCCGTCCGCATCAAATTCACCCCTCCACTTT.

This CDR3 is CASSEYGEQSTIYF. In nucleotides, the CDR3 is TGTGCCAGCAGTGAATACGGAGAGCAGAGCACCATATATTTT. This chain connects TRBV25-1 to TRBJ1-3; the D is unclear. This CDR3 has 14 residues. In germline, CDR1 is MGHDK, CDR2 SYGVNS. Trimming stripped 0 bases from V and 9 bases from J, with 12 bases between.

This clone came up a few times. This chain uses TRBV30 with TRBJ1-2; the D is unclear. This CDR3 comprises 13 residues. V shed 4 bases and J shed 5 bases, with 14 bases lying between them. Per the germline V gene, CDR1 is GTSNPN and CDR2 is SVGIG (reference sequence). The CDR3 DNA reads TGTGCCTGGATTAGTACGGGGAAGTATGGCTACACCTTC. It is translated as CAWISTGKYGYTF.

This sequence joins TRBV18 and TRBJ2-7, with 11 bases aligning to TRBD1. Germline V CDR1 and CDR2: KGHSH, LQKENI. The CDR3 contains 14 residues. V shed 2 bases, J shed 4 bases, and the junction held 1 base outside the gene matches. The CDR3 loop is CASSPGQGAYEQYF. The CDR3 nucleotides are TGTGCCAGCTCACCAGGACAGGGGGCATACGAGCAGTACTTC.

The chain links TRBV29-1 to TRBJ1-2; no clear D gene. Deletions cut 4 bases from V and 2 bases from J, with 8 bases between. From germline, CDR1 is SQVTM and CDR2 ANQGSEA. This CDR3 has 12 amino acids. Written as DNA, the CDR3 is TGCAGCGTTGGATCGGGGAACTATGGCTACACCTTC. It is translated as CSVGSGNYGYTF.

This clone was seen a single time. The chain combines TRBV18 with TRBJ2-7, with D tentatively TRBD1 (5 bases). Trimming removed 4 bases at V and 0 bases at J, with 7 bases between. This CDR3 has 13 amino acids. CDR1 and CDR2 from the germline V gene are KGHSH and LQKENI. CDR3: CASSQQDSYEQYF. Here the CDR3 DNA reads TGTGCCAGCTCACAACAGGACTCCTACGAGCAGTACTTC.

This clone has only a few counts. The J gene is TRBJ1-1, the V gene TRBV19, with D perhaps TRBD1 (5 bases). The germline V gene has CDR1 LNHDA and CDR2 SQIVND (reference sequence). This CDR3 comprises 16 residues. V lost 6 bases and J lost 1, with 18 bases in between. The CDR3, as DNA: TGTGCCAGTAGGGAATTAGGGGTGCTACCGAACACTGAAGCTTTCTTT. It specifies CASRELGVLPNTEAFF. The full variable domain, completed using reference TRBV19 and TRBJ1-1, is DGGITQSPKYLFRKEGQNVTLSCEQNLNHDAMYWYRQDPGQGLRLIYYSQIVNDFQKGDIAEGYSVSREKKESFPLTVTSAQKNPTAFYLCASRELGVLPNTEAFFGQGTRLTVV.

The chain couples TRBV28 to TRBJ1-5; D is uncertain. The CDR3 totals 15 residues. Germline V CDR1 and CDR2: MDHEN, SYDVKM. V lost 2 bases and J 7 bases, leaving 15 bases between the germline ends. This chain's CDR3 is CASSLRPEFSQPQHF. The CDR3 coding sequence is TGTGCCAGCAGTTTAAGGCCAGAGTTCTCCCAGCCCCAGCATTTT.

The V and J genes are TRBV2 and TRBJ2-3; D perhaps matches TRBD2 (6 bases). Trimming took 2 bases from V and 1 from J, leaving 10 bases between them. Germline CDR1 is SNHLY and CDR2 is FYNNEI. CDR3 length: 15 amino acids. The CDR3 here is CASSELVAGTDTQYF. The CDR3 bases are TGTGCCAGCAGTGAATTAGTAGCGGGCACAGATACGCAGTATTTT.

J is TRBJ2-7 and V is TRBV4-1; TRBD1 might be the D (6 bases). Germline CDR1 and CDR2: MGHRA and YSYEKL. The CDR3 runs to 15 residues. Trimming removed 0 bases from V and 4 bases from J, with 13 bases in between. CDR3 protein: CASSQERGTRYEQYF. The CDR3, as DNA: TGCGCCAGCAGCCAAGAGAGGGGGACAAGATACGAGCAGTACTTC.

This clone was detected a few times. The chain carries TRBV7-9 and TRBJ2-1; tentatively, D is TRBD1 (7 bases). The CDR3 contains 15 residues. Trimming took off 7 bases at V and 10 bases at J, with 23 bases between the two ends. Germline V lookup: CDR1 SEHNR, CDR2 FQNEAQ (reference sequence). The CDR3 spells CASTTTGRTVGEQFF. The CDR3 region has the DNA TGTGCCAGCACCACGACAGGGAGGACGGTTGGGGAGCAGTTCTTC.

The V and J genes are TRBV5-1 and TRBJ1-3, with D perhaps matching TRBD1 (6 bases). The CDR3 is 17 amino acids. Germline CDR1 and CDR2: SGHRS and YFSETQ. The germline V and J ends were trimmed by 0 bases and 1 base, with 14 bases remaining between them. The CDR3 region has the DNA TGCGCCAGCAGCTTGGACAGGGAGACTCTTTCTGGAAACACCATATATTTT. It encodes CASSLDRETLSGNTIYF.

This chain connects TRBV27 to TRBJ2-7; tentatively, D is TRBD2 (6 bases). Trimming pared 4 bases from V and 0 bases from J, leaving 13 bases between. Germline CDR1 is MNHEY and CDR2 is SMNVEV (reference sequence). CDR3 length equals 15 residues. This CDR3 reads CASSSNSGPSYEQYF. The CDR3 nucleotides are TGTGCCAGCAGTTCAAATAGCGGACCCTCCTACGAGCAGTACTTC.

The rearrangement links TRBV29-1 to TRBJ2-5; D is ambiguous. The CDR3 contains 13 residues. Germline V lookup: CDR1 SQVTM, CDR2 ANQGSEA. V gave up 3 bases and J gave up 5 bases, with 13 bases separating them. CDR3 sequence (DNA): TGCAGCGTTGATTCAGGTTCGGGCGAGACCCAGTACTTC. Translating gives CSVDSGSGETQYF.

This rearrangement joins TRBV28 to TRBJ2-7, with D maybe TRBD1 (6 bases). The CDR3 totals 13 residues. Per the germline V gene, CDR1 is MDHEN and CDR2 is SYDVKM. Trimming stripped 6 bases from V and 5 bases from J, with 14 bases between. CDR3 bases: TGTGCCAGCAGCCCCACAAACAGGGACGAGCAGTACTTC. Translating gives CASSPTNRDEQYF.